This is a list of T cell receptor beta chains from one sample in a study of regulatory T cells in long-lasting Graves disease. TCRdb re-analysed the multiplex PCR reads in MiXCR, keeping a single row per CDR3 protein. Among roughly 300,000 distinct CDR3 sequences, more than 20% were seen once, and the ten largest hold roughly three fifths. This specimen was peripheral blood mononuclear cells (PBMCs), taken when the disease was refractory, from a patient treated with antithyroid drugs. Receptors were obtained from a female donor with Graves disease. Both conserved end residues are part of each CDR3. The D gene is left open where the match is weak. The size of a clone is reported for some rows only, either as once, few or many, or as a class for expanded clones.

- few TRBJ2-7 TRBV18 TGTGCCAGCTCACCTGTGGTGGCAGACTCCTACGAGCAGTACTTC CASSPVVADSYEQYF
TRBD1 many TRBJ1-2 TRBV28 TGTGCCAGCAGATCCGGGACAGACTATGGCTACACCTTC CASRSGTDYGYTF
TRBD1 - TRBJ2-7 TRBV28 TGTGCCAGCAGGGTCAGGACAGGAGAGCAGTACTTC CASRVRTGEQYF
TRBD2 few TRBJ2-1 TRBV6-1 TGTGCCAGCATCCGGACTAGCGGGAGTGGAGGGAATGAGCAGTTCTTC CASIRTSGSGGNEQFF
- many TRBJ1-1 TRBV20-1 TGCAGTGCATCCGACAGCGTGAACACTGAAGCTTTCTTT CSASDSVNTEAFF
TRBD1 many TRBJ1-1 TRBV12-3/TRBV12-4 TGTGCCAGTATTTACGGGACAGGGTTTGTCAAAGCTTTCTTT CASIYGTGFVKAFF
- few TRBJ2-2 TRBV30 TGTGCCTGGAGCCCTTGGGGGGGGCACTCCGGGGAGCTGTTTTTT CAWSPWGGHSGELFF
TRBD2 few TRBJ2-1 TRBV2 TGTGCCACACTCGGACTAGCGGGAGATGAGCAGTTCTTC CATLGLAGDEQFF
- - TRBJ2-7 TRBV30 TGTGCCTGGAGTCCACGGGTGGGGGCCTACGAGCAGTACTTC CAWSPRVGAYEQYF
TRBD1 once TRBJ1-1 TRBV4-3 TGCGCCAGCAGCCACGACAGGGGTGAGGCTTTCTTT CASSHDRGEAFF
TRBD1 few TRBJ1-2 TRBV19 TGTGCCAGTAGTCCTCAACGACAGGGCACCTATGGCTACACCTTC CASSPQRQGTYGYTF
- few TRBJ2-7 TRBV20-1 TGCAGTGCTAGGCCCCCAAGCTCCTACGAGCAGTACTTC CSARPPSSYEQYF
TRBD2 many TRBJ2-7 TRBV5-1 TGCGCCAGCAGCTTGGAGACTAGCGGGTTCCACGAGCAGTACTTC CASSLETSGFHEQYF
TRBD1 - TRBJ2-7 TRBV12-3/TRBV12-4 TGTGCCAGCAGTTTCTCAGGGGGCCGCCGGAACGAGCAGTACTTC CASSFSGGRRNEQYF
TRBD1 - TRBJ1-2 TRBV28 TGTGCCAGCAGTTTCTGGCGGACAGGGACCTATGGCTACACCTTC CASSFWRTGTYGYTF
- - TRBJ2-1 TRBV4-3 TGCGCCAGCAGTCGGTACTCGGGTAATGAGCAGTTCTTC CASSRYSGNEQFF
TRBD1 - TRBJ1-4 TRBV5-1 TGCGCCAGCAGCTTGGTTCCGGGACAGACTAATGAAAAACTGTTTTTT CASSLVPGQTNEKLFF
- - TRBJ2-6 TRBV28 TGTGCAACGGGCGGACGCTCTGGGGCCAACGTCCTGACTTTC CATGGRSGANVLTF
- many TRBJ1-5 TRBV12-3/TRBV12-4 TGTGCCAGCAGTTGGGGGTTAAGCAATCAGCCCCAGCATTTT CASSWGLSNQPQHF
- - TRBJ1-6 TRBV6-1 TGTGCCAGCAGTACGCAAAGGGGAAACCATTCACCCCTCCACTTT CASSTQRGNHSPLHF
- many TRBJ2-7 TRBV7-2 TGTGCCAGCAGCTTATTATCGGGAGTAGGCGAGCAGTACTTC CASSLLSGVGEQYF
- many TRBJ2-7 TRBV7-2 TGTGCCAGCAGCATAAACCGGGACACCCGGAGGAACGAGCAGTACTTC CASSINRDTRRNEQYF
- - TRBJ1-2 TRBV4-3 TGCGCCAGCAGCCAAGGCGTGGGATTTAACTATGGCTACACCTTC CASSQGVGFNYGYTF
- - TRBJ2-6 TRBV6-1 TGTGCCAGCAGTGTAGTAGGGCGCTCTGGGGCCAACGTCCTGACTTTC CASSVVGRSGANVLTF
TRBD2 - TRBJ2-1 TRBV13 TGTGCCAGCAGCTCCCCAGGGACGCAGCGGGAAGGCAATGAGCAGTTCTTC CASSSPGTQREGNEQFF
TRBD1 - TRBJ1-1 TRBV6-2/TRBV6-3 TGTGCCAGTGAGGGACAGGGTGGGGCTTTCTTT CASEGQGGAFF
- many TRBJ2-5 TRBV12-3/TRBV12-4 TGTGCCAGCAGTCCCCAGCGGGCCCAAGAGACCCAGTACTTC CASSPQRAQETQYF
TRBD1 - TRBJ1-4 TRBV3-1 TGTGCCAGCAGCCAAGGGTTGGTGGACAGGGGTGTAGAAAAACTGTTTTTT CASSQGLVDRGVEKLFF
- - TRBJ2-4 TRBV12-3/TRBV12-4 TGTGCCAGCAGCCCTTCTATAACCGCGAACATTCAGTACTTC CASSPSITANIQYF
- many TRBJ1-1 TRBV2 TGTGCCAGCGAGTTTAAATTCACCACGGCTGAAGCTTTCTTT CASEFKFTTAEAFF
- many TRBJ2-5 TRBV30 TGTGCCTGGAGCTCACAGAATTTCCAAGAGACCCAGTACTTC CAWSSQNFQETQYF
TRBD2 - TRBJ2-1 TRBV28 TGTGCCAGCAGTCGGATCGGGGGGTGGTACAATGAGCAGTTCTTC CASSRIGGWYNEQFF
- - TRBJ2-7 TRBV29-1 TGCAGCGTAATGGGGACGGTAACGTACGAGCAGTACTTC CSVMGTVTYEQYF
TRBD2 many TRBJ2-5 TRBV28 TGTGCCAGCAGCCCTCTTCGCCGACTAGCGGGTAAAAACCAAGAGACCCAGTACTTC CASSPLRRLAGKNQETQYF
TRBD2 - TRBJ2-7 TRBV9 TGTGCCAGCAGCGTGTTTCCCAGCGGGAGTCCCTACGAGCAGTACTTC CASSVFPSGSPYEQYF
- - TRBJ2-7 TRBV11-1 TGTGCCAGCAGCCGAGATCCGGCAGGGGGGGAATACGAGCAGTACTTC CASSRDPAGGEYEQYF
- - TRBJ2-5 TRBV11-2 TGTGCCAGCAGCCCATCGCCAGCACGGTTGGAACAAGAGACCCAGTACTTC CASSPSPARLEQETQYF
TRBD2 many TRBJ2-7 TRBV12-3/TRBV12-4 TGTGCCAGCAGTTCGAGACTAGCGGGAATCTACGAGCAGTACTTC CASSSRLAGIYEQYF
TRBD1 many TRBJ1-2 TRBV12-3/TRBV12-4 TGTGCCAGCAGTGCTGGACAGGACTATGGCTACACCTTC CASSAGQDYGYTF
- - TRBJ2-1 TRBV12-3/TRBV12-4 TGTGCCAGCAGTTTAGTGGCGGGAAGCGCCTACAATGAGCAGTTCTTC CASSLVAGSAYNEQFF
- many TRBJ2-5 TRBV24-1 TGTGCCACCAGTGATTCAGGGCCCCAGTACTTC CATSDSGPQYF
- - TRBJ1-5 TRBV6-1 TGTGCCAGCAGTGGAAGAAGGCAGCCCCAGCATTTT CASSGRRQPQHF
- - TRBJ1-3 TRBV4-3 TGCGCCAGCAGCCAGGCGACAGACTCTGGAAACACCATATATTTT CASSQATDSGNTIYF
- few TRBJ2-7 TRBV27 TGTGCCAGCAGTTTAGCTCCCGGACATTACGAGCAGTACTTC CASSLAPGHYEQYF
- few TRBJ2-7 TRBV3-1 TGTGCCAGCAGCCAAGGGGGCGCGACGAACTACGAGCAGTACTTC CASSQGGATNYEQYF
- many TRBJ1-2 TRBV2 TGTGCCAGCCGCCCGGAGAACTATGGCTACACCTTC CASRPENYGYTF
- many TRBJ1-1 TRBV3-1 TGTGCCAGCAGCCAAGACAACATGAACACTGAAGCTTTCTTT CASSQDNMNTEAFF
- many TRBJ2-5 TRBV11-2 TGTGCCAGCAGCTTAGGCCCCCGGGCAGGGGGGCCCCAAGAGACCCAGTACTTC CASSLGPRAGGPQETQYF